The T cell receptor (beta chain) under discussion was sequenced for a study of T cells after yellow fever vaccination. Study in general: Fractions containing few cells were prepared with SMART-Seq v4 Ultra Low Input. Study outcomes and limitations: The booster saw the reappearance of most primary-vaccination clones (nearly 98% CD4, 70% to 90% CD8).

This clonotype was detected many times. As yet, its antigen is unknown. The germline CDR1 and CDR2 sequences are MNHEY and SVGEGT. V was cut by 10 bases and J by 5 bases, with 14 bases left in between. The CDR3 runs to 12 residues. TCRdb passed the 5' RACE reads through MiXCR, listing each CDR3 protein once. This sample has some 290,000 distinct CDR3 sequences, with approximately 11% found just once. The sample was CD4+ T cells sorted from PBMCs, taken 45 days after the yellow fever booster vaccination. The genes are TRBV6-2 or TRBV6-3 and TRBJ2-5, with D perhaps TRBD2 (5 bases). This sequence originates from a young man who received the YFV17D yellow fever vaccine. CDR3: CATRPRGETQYF. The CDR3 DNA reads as TGTGCCACCCGACCCCGCGGGGAGACCCAGTACTTC.